The next 21 T cell receptor beta chains were all read from a single sample in a study of metastatic and nonmetastatic thyroid tumors. TCRdb re-called the PCR reads via MiXCR. The sample has more than 25,000 clones, 20% to 30% seen once. All patients reached thyroid surgery having received no treatment beforehand. The material sequenced was blood. The origin of the receptors is a female donor with papillary thyroid cancer or a benign thyroid nodule (not recorded which). Some clones in this sample may be carry-over from other donors' samples.

This clone was recorded at least ten times. The rearrangement uses TRBV7-8 and TRBJ1-2; TRBD1 is a possible D gene (5 bases). CDR1 is SGHVS and CDR2 is FQNEAQ in the germline V gene. The CDR3 extends over 15 amino acids. The V end was cut by 5 bases, the J end by 3 bases, with 16 bases between. As DNA, the CDR3 is TGTGCCAGCAGCAGCGATGCAGGGTTTCACTATGGCTACACCTTC. This sequence encodes CASSSDAGFHYGYTF.

This clone was observed at least ten times. The chain is built from TRBV12-3 or TRBV12-4 and TRBJ2-1; 9 nucleotides align to TRBD2. V was pared by 5 bases and J by 8 bases, with 13 bases of the junction left unmatched. This CDR3 comprises 16 residues. CDR3 in amino acids: CASSAGTSLLVDEQFF. CDR3 DNA: TGTGCCAGCAGTGCCGGGACTAGCCTCCTGGTCGATGAGCAGTTCTTC.

This chain connects TRBV3-1 to TRBJ1-1; D gene ambiguous. V was pared by 1 base and J by 10 bases, with 10 bases between. Germline values: CDR1 LGHDT, CDR2 YNNKEL (reference sequence). The CDR3 contains 12 residues. The CDR3 sequence: CASSQGVAGAFF. In DNA form, the CDR3 reads TGTGCCAGCAGCCAAGGGGTAGCAGGAGCTTTCTTT.

This clone was counted a few times. The CDR3 sequence: CASSTPGLDYNEQFF. For the CDR3, the DNA is TGTGCCAGCAGCACCCCGGGACTAGATTACAATGAGCAGTTCTTC. V gene TRBV28 combines with J gene TRBJ2-1, with 8 nucleotides matching TRBD2. Germline V gene data show CDR1 as MDHEN and CDR2 as SYDVKM. V lost 6 bases, J lost 4 bases, and 8 bases stayed unmatched. The CDR3 totals 15 residues.

V gene TRBV3-1 combines with J gene TRBJ2-7; maybe TRBD1 (6 bases). CDR3 length: 14 residues. Germline-derived CDR1 and CDR2 are LGHDT and YNNKEL (reference sequence). V lost 5 bases, J lost 3 bases, and 14 bases lay in between. The CDR3 is CASSSGRGVYEQYF. In DNA, the CDR3 is TGTGCCAGCAGCTCGGGCAGGGGCGTCTACGAGCAGTACTTC.

This clone was seen at least ten times. V is TRBV30 and J is TRBJ1-1; TRBD1 might be the D (6 bases). The CDR3 extends over 12 amino acids. Trimming left V 8 bases short and J 5 bases short, with 15 bases between. In germline, CDR1 is GTSNPN, CDR2 SVGIG (reference sequence). The CDR3 sequence: CAGGTIGTEAFF. The DNA of the CDR3 is TGTGCCGGGGGGACAATCGGGACTGAAGCTTTCTTT. The full variable domain, in which reference TRBV30 and TRBJ1-1 provide the parts outside the CDR3, is SQTIHQWPATLVQPVGSPLSLECTVEGTSNPNLYWYRQAAGRGLQLLFYSVGIGQISSEVPQNLSASRPQDRQFILSSKKLLLSDSGFYLCAGGTIGTEAFFGQGTRLTVV.

This clone was observed many times. The chain carries TRBV6-1 and TRBJ1-4; unclear D gene. V was trimmed by 1 base and J by 4 bases, leaving 7 bases between them. The CDR3 spans 14 residues. The V gene's germline CDR1 is MNHNS and CDR2 SASEGT. The DNA of the CDR3 is TGTGCCAGCAGTGAAGGGTTCAGTAATGAAAAACTGTTTTTT. Translating it yields CASSEGFSNEKLFF.

There are many counts of this clone. The chain recombines TRBV5-1 with TRBJ1-4, with a possible D match to TRBD1 (5 bases). This CDR3 comprises 15 residues. V was trimmed by 4 bases and J by 4 bases, leaving 14 bases between them. The germline V gene encodes CDR1 SGHRS and CDR2 YFSETQ. The CDR3 DNA sequence: TGCGCCAGCAGCAGTGACAGAGAGAATAATGAAAAACTGTTTTTT. This sequence encodes CASSSDRENNEKLFF.

Notes on this clone: An end of the junction does not agree with germline; a read error may underlie this. The rearrangement links TRBV4-1 to TRBJ2-1; TRBD1 agrees at 7 bases. The CDR3 runs to 17 residues. Germline CDR1 MGHRA, CDR2 YSYEKL. This CDR3 reads CASSHQLTGPSYSEQSF. In nucleotides, the CDR3 is TGCGCCAGCAGCCACCAGTTGACAGGGCCATCCTACAGTGAGCAGTCCTTC.

By share of the sample, this clone is medium-sized. J is TRBJ1-5 and V is TRBV6-1; D is uncertain. The CDR3 extends over 11 amino acids. CDR1 is MNHNS and CDR2 is SASEGT in the germline V gene. Trimming shortened V by 2 bases and J by 6 bases, and 2 bases separated the two germline ends. The DNA for the CDR3 is TGTGCCAGCAGTGAAAGTCAGCCCCAGCATTTT. As protein: CASSESQPQHF.

At least ten counts were recorded for this clone. The V and J genes are TRBV2 and TRBJ2-1, with D unresolved. Trimming shortened V by 0 bases and J by 4 bases, and 4 bases separated the two germline ends. This CDR3 has 13 residues. Germline V CDR1 and CDR2: SNHLY, FYNNEI. The chain's CDR3 is CASSEAAYNEQFF. The CDR3 nucleotides are TGTGCCAGCAGTGAAGCTGCTTACAATGAGCAGTTCTTC.

The CDR3 DNA reads TGTGCCAGCAGCCTACGAGGGACAGGAGCTGCCTACAATGAGCAGTTCTTC. Protein: CASSLRGTGAAYNEQFF. The rearrangement uses TRBV11-2 and TRBJ2-1, with 8 bases fitting TRBD1. Germline-derived CDR1 and CDR2 are SGHAT and FQNNGV. The CDR3 sequence is 17 residues long. Germline trimming cut 5 bases from V and 2 bases from J; bases unmatched to any gene: 11.

This clone is categorized as medium-sized. This chain connects TRBV19 to TRBJ1-2, with TRBD1 matching over 8 bases. The V gene's germline CDR1 is LNHDA and CDR2 SQIVND (reference sequence). The J segment lost 6 bases and the V segment lost 5 bases, leaving 5 bases of the junction unmatched. This CDR3 has 13 residues. The CDR3: CASSAGGRNGYTF. CDR3 DNA: TGTGCCAGTAGTGCAGGGGGCCGTAATGGCTACACCTTC. Combining the CDR3 with reference TRBV19 and TRBJ1-2 gives the whole variable domain DGGITQSPKYLFRKEGQNVTLSCEQNLNHDAMYWYRQDPGQGLRLIYYSQIVNDFQKGDIAEGYSVSREKKESFPLTVTSAQKNPTAFYLCASSAGGRNGYTFGSGTRLTVV.

Points on this clone: At one of its ends the junction is not consistent with the germline gene, which may arise from a read error. J is TRBJ1-2 and V is TRBV5-4; 10 bases fit TRBD1. The V gene's germline CDR1 is SGHNT and CDR2 YYREEE (reference sequence). CDR3 length: 15 residues. The CDR3 DNA sequence: TGTGTCAGCAGCAACAGGGGACAGGGGCCCCCGGGCTACACCTTC. Translation: CVSSNRGQGPPGYTF.

This clone was observed at least ten times. The rearrangement links TRBV3-1 to TRBJ1-3; D remains unclear. The germline V gene has CDR1 LGHDT and CDR2 YNNKEL (reference sequence). There are 20 residues in the CDR3. Trimming cost V 2 bases and J 0 bases, with 23 bases left between them. The CDR3 sequence is CASSQHNPSGRLVSGNTIYF. DNA for the CDR3: TGTGCCAGCAGCCAACATAATCCTTCGGGTCGGCTAGTCTCTGGAAACACCATATATTTT.

This chain links TRBV5-1 with TRBJ2-2, with 16 bases lining up with TRBD2. CDR3 length: 19 residues. Germline CDR1 SGHRS, CDR2 YFSETQ. Unmatched junction bases numbered 10, after V lost 4 bases and J lost 4 bases. In DNA, the CDR3 is TGCGCCAGCAGCCCGGGACTAGCGGGAGGGCCATTGGGCACCGGGGAGCTGTTTTTT. Translating gives CASSPGLAGGPLGTGELFF.

In its sample, this clone was seen many times. The chain carries TRBV20-1 and TRBJ2-5; maybe TRBD2 (5 bases). V lost 1 base to trimming and J lost 1 base, with 10 bases between them. Germline CDR1 DFQATT, CDR2 SNEGSKA (reference sequence). The CDR3 is 14 amino acids. Written as DNA, the CDR3 is TGCAGTGCTAGAGGGACGGACTCCCAAGAGACCCAGTACTTC. Its translation is CSARGTDSQETQYF.

V and J are TRBV6-4 and TRBJ2-1, with a tentative D call TRBD2 (5 bases). The CDR3 runs to 15 residues. Germline CDR1 and CDR2: MRHNA and SNTAGT. Between the trimmed V and J ends, which lost 3 bases and 5 bases, there was a span of 14 bases. Here the CDR3 DNA reads TGTGCCAGCAGTGAATCGGGGTCGATTAACAATGAGCAGTTCTTC. Translating it yields CASSESGSINNEQFF.

In this sample, this clone turned up many times. The rearrangement links TRBV2 to TRBJ1-1, with D unresolved. Germline V lookup: CDR1 SNHLY, CDR2 FYNNEI. CDR3 size: 14 residues. Deletions cut 10 bases from V and 1 base from J, with 16 bases between. This CDR3 is CATNKQISNTEAFF. The DNA for the CDR3 is TGTGCCACAAATAAACAGATTTCGAACACTGAAGCTTTCTTT.

This clone showed up many times. The chain has TRBV30 and TRBJ2-7, with D unclear. CDR1 GTSNPN and CDR2 SVGIG come from the germline V gene (reference sequence). The CDR3 extends over 11 amino acids. The ends were cut back, 2 bases at V and 5 bases at J, with 7 bases in the middle. The CDR3 reads CAWSRDHEQYF. DNA for the CDR3: TGTGCCTGGAGTCGAGATCACGAGCAGTACTTC.

This clone was picked up many times. This chain joins TRBV7-8 and TRBJ2-5; 7 bases agree with TRBD2. CDR1 SGHVS and CDR2 FQNEAQ come from the germline V gene. V trimming: 1 base; J trimming: 2 bases; junction bases outside the gene matches: 10. The CDR3 extends over 17 amino acids. CDR3 loop: CASSLGVGTTTQETQYF. The CDR3 DNA follows: TGTGCCAGCAGCTTAGGGGTAGGGACTACCACACAAGAGACCCAGTACTTC. The whole variable domain, filled in from reference TRBV7-8 and TRBJ2-5, reads GAGVSQSPRYKVAKRGQDVALRCDPISGHVSLFWYQQALGQGPEFLTYFQNEAQLDKSGLPSDRFFAERPEGSVSTLKIQRTQQEDSAVYLCASSLGVGTTTQETQYFGPGTRLLVL.